This T cell receptor (beta chain) appears in the sequencing data of a study of cytomegalovirus exposure and HLA in healthy donors. The overall study: A data release that came early held roughly 90 million unique TCRs from HLA-typed donors. Study-level points and caveats: In a later analysis, TCR beta V- and J-gene trimming showed a link to a missense DCLRE1C variant. Earlier analysis found most TCR beta V segments productive about 87% or about 30% of the time.

Remarks on this clone: Antigen: not known.

It was with 60 Vbeta and 13 Jbeta primers that the PCR ran. Generated by immunoSEQ multiplex PCR, the TCRdb table keeps only in-frame clones and is missing some. Here the sample spans under 150,000 clones, around 77% being singletons. Germline CDR1 MNHEY, CDR2 SMNVEV (reference sequence). The ends were cut back, 5 bases at V and 2 bases at J, with 13 bases in the middle. The CDR3 runs to 14 residues. The sequence came from a man aged 45-65 years in good health and CMV-seronegative. V is TRBV27 and J is TRBJ2-7; a weak D match, TRBD2 (7 bases). Sequenced material: PBMCs. The CDR3 sequence is CASSEGGEPYEQYF. The DNA of the CDR3 is TGTGCCAGCAGTGAAGGGGGGGAACCCTACGAGCAGTACTTC.